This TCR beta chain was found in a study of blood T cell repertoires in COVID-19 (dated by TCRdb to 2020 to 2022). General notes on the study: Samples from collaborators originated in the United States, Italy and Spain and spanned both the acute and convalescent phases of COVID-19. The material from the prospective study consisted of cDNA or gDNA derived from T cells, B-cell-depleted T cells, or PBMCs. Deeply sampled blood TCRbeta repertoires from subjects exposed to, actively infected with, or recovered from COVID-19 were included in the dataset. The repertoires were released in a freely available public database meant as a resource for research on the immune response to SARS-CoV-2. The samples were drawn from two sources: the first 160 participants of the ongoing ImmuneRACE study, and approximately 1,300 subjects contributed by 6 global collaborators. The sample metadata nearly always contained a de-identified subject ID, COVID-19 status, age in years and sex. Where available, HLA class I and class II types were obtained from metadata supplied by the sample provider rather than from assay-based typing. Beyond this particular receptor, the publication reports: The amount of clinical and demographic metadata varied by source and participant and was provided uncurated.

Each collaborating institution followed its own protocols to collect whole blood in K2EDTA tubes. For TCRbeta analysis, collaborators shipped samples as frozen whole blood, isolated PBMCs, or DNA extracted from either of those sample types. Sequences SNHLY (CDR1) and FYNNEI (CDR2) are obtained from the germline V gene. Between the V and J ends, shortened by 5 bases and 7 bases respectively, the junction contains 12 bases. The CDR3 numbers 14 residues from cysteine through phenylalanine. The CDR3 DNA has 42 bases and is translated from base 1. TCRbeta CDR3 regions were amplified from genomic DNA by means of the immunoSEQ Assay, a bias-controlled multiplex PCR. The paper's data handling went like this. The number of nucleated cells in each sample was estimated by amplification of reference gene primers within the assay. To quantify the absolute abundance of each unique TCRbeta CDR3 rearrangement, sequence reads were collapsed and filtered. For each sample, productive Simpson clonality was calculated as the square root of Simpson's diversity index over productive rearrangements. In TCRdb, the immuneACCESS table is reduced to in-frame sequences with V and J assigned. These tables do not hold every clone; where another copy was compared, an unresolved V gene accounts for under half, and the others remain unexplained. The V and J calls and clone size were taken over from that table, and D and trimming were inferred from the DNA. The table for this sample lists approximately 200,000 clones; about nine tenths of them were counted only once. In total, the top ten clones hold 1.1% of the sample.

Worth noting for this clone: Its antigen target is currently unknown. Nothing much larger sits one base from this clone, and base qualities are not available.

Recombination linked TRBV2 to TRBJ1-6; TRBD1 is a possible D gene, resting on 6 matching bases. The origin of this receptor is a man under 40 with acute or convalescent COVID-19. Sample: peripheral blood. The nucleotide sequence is TGTGCCAGCAGTCGGCAGGGGATGAATTCACCCCTCCACTTT. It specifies CASSRQGMNSPLHF.